These 7 T cell receptor beta chains share one sample of origin, sequenced in a study of OX40 agonist ivuxolimab in advanced cancers. The library was obtained by the immunoSEQ multiplex PCR assay. TCRdb provides this immuneACCESS table in a form limited to in-frame rearrangements. Some clones are lacking; in checked studies, under half of them reflect an unresolved V gene, and why the rest are absent is not known. This sample comprises about 48,000 clones, about 87% of them detected only once. The biggest ten clones account for 1.5% to 2% of the sample. The source material was CD4+ or CD8+ T cells sorted from blood, sampled in a trial of the OX40 agonist ivuxolimab. The receptors shown here come from an adult with an advanced solid tumor such as melanoma, head and neck, liver or kidney cancer.

This clone was detected only a few times. The chain joins TRBV7-9 to TRBJ2-2, with D hard to call. The CDR3 length is 14 residues. Germline V gives CDR1 SEHNR, CDR2 FQNEAQ (reference sequence). Trimming pared 6 bases from V and 5 bases from J, leaving 13 bases between. The chain's CDR3 is CASRHPFITGELFF. Here the CDR3 DNA reads TGTGCCAGCAGGCACCCGTTCATTACCGGGGAGCTGTTTTTT.

Only a few counts were recorded for this clone. The chain links TRBV18 to TRBJ2-7; D is perhaps TRBD1 (6 bases). The CDR3 is made up of 14 amino acids. CDR1 and CDR2 from the germline V gene are KGHSH and LQKENI. V was trimmed by 2 bases and J by 3 bases, leaving 11 bases between them. Written as DNA, the CDR3 is TGTGCCAGCTCACCAGGGCAGGGGAGCTACGAGCAGTACTTC. It translates to CASSPGQGSYEQYF. The whole variable domain, remainder taken from reference TRBV18 and TRBJ2-7, is NAGVMQNPRHLVRRRGQEARLRCSPMKGHSHVYWYRQLPEEGLKFMVYLQKENIIDESGMPKERFSAEFPKEGPSILRIQQVVRGDSAAYFCASSPGQGSYEQYFGPGTRLTVT.

V and J are TRBV7-9 and TRBJ2-7; perhaps TRBD2 as D (7 bases). V shed 1 base and J shed 0 bases, with 16 bases lying between them. CDR1 is SEHNR and CDR2 is FQNEAQ in the germline V gene (reference sequence). The CDR3 consists of 17 residues. The CDR3 region is CASSLGAGQTSSYEQYF. Written as DNA, the CDR3 is TGTGCCAGCAGCTTAGGAGCGGGACAAACGAGCTCCTACGAGCAGTACTTC.

The chain joins TRBV5-6 to TRBJ1-2; D unresolved. Germline CDR1 reads SGHDT; CDR2 reads YYEEEE. The CDR3 totals 16 residues. V lost 1 base to trimming and J lost 0 bases, with 13 bases between them. The CDR3 protein is CASSLIDRLANYGYTF. CDR3 bases: TGTGCCAGCAGCTTGATCGATCGTTTAGCTAACTATGGCTACACCTTC.

The chain has TRBV7-2 and TRBJ1-5, with a tentative D call TRBD1 (5 bases). From germline, CDR1 is SGHTA and CDR2 FQGNSA. The CDR3 totals 14 residues. The ends were cut back, 4 bases at V and 3 bases at J, with 10 bases in the middle. CDR3 residues: CASSSLGLNQPQHF. CDR3 DNA: TGTGCCAGCAGCTCTTTGGGGCTCAATCAGCCCCAGCATTTT.

This rearrangement joins TRBV9 to TRBJ2-7; D not resolved. CDR3 length: 12 amino acids. Trimming took 0 bases from V and 4 from J, leaving 5 bases between them. Germline CDR1 is SGDLS and CDR2 is YYNGEE. DNA for the CDR3: TGTGCCAGCAGCGTAGGGGATTACGAGCAGTACTTC. It specifies CASSVGDYEQYF.

The rearrangement joins TRBV2 to TRBJ1-1; 10 bases agree with TRBD1. Germline V gives CDR1 SNHLY, CDR2 FYNNEI. The CDR3 runs to 16 residues. Losses at the gene ends were 5 bases for V and 2 bases for J; bases not matched to a gene: 8. CDR3 bases: TGTGCCAGCAGTAACCGGGACAGGGGCCGAAACACTGAAGCTTTCTTT. Its translation: CASSNRDRGRNTEAFF.